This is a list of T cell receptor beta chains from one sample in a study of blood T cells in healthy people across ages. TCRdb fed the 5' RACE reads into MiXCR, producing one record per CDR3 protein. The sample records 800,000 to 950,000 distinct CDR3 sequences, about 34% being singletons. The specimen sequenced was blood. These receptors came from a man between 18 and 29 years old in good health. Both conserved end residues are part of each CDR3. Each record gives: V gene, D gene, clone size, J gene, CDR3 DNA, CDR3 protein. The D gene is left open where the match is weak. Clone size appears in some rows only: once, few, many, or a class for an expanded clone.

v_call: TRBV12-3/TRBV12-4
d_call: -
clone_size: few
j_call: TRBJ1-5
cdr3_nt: TGTGCCAGCAGCGCAGGACCCAAGGTGTCGGGCAATCAGCCCCAGCATTTT
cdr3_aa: CASSAGPKVSGNQPQHF

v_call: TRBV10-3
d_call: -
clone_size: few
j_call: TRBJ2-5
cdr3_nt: TGTGCCATCAGCCCCAGGGAGTCAGAGACCCAGTACTTC
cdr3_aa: CAISPRESETQYF

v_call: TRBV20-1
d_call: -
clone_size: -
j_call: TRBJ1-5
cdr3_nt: TGCAGTGCTAGAGTCTGGGATCCGCTTCAGCCCCAGCATTTT
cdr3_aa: CSARVWDPLQPQHF

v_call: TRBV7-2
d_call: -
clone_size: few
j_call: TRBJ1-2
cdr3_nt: TGTGCCAGCAGCTCGAACAGGGAGGGCTATGGCTACACCTTC
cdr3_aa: CASSSNREGYGYTF

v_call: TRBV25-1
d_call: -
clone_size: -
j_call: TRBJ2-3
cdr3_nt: TGTGCCAGCAATAGGGGATCCGCGGTACTGTATTTT
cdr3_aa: CASNRGSAVLYF

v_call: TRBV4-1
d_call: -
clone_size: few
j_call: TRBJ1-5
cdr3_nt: TGCGCCAGCAGCCAAGATGGGGCAGGGGGCAATCAGCCCCAGCATTTT
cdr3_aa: CASSQDGAGGNQPQHF

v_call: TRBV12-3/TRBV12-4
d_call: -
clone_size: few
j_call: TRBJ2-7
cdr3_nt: TGTGCCAGCAGTTTAGCACCGGGCGAGAATGAGCAGTACTTC
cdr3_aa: CASSLAPGENEQYF

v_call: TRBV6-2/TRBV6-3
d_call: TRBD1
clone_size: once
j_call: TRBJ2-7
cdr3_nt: TGTGCCAGCAGCAAGGGACAGAACTACGAGCAGTACTTC
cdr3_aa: CASSKGQNYEQYF

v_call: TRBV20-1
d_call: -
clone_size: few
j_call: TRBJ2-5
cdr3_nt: TGCAGTGCTCCCCCGTGGCAAGAGACCCAGTACTTC
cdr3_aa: CSAPPWQETQYF

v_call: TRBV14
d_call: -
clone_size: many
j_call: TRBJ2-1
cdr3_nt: TGTGCCAGCAGCCAAGTCGGGGGGCACGGTCTCTATGAGCAGTTCTTC
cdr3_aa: CASSQVGGHGLYEQFF

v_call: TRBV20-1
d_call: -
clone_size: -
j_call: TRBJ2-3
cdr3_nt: TGCAGTGCTAGAGTATCAGGGCGCACAGATACGCAGTATTTT
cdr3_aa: CSARVSGRTDTQYF

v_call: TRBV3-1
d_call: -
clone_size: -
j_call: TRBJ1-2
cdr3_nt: TGTGCCAGCAGCCAATTTCAACCGGGACACGCCGGGGGCTACACCTTC
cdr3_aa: CASSQFQPGHAGGYTF

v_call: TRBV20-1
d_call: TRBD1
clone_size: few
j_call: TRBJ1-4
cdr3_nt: TGCAGTGCTGTAGGGACAGTTGAAAAACTGTTTTTT
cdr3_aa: CSAVGTVEKLFF

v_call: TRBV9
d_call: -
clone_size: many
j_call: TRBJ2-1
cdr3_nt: TGTGCCAGCAGCGTAGAAACATCCTACAATGAGCAGTTCTTC
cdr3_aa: CASSVETSYNEQFF

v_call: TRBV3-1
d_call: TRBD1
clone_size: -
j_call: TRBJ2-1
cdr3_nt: TGTGCCAGCAGCGGACAGGTCCTCCGATCCCCCGAGCAGTTCTTC
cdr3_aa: CASSGQVLRSPEQFF

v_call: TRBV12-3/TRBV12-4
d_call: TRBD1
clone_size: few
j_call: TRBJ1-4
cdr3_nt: TGTGCCAGCAGCCCCTCTGGCGGGACAGGGGACGAAAAACTGTTTTTT
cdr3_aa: CASSPSGGTGDEKLFF

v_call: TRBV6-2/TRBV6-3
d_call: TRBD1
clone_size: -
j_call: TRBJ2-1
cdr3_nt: TGTGCCAGCAGTTATACAGGGGGCAATGAGCAGTTCTTC
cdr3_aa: CASSYTGGNEQFF

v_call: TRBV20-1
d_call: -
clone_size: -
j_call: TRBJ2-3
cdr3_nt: TGCAGTGCTAGAGACGACCTAAGCACAGATACGCAGTATTTT
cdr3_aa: CSARDDLSTDTQYF

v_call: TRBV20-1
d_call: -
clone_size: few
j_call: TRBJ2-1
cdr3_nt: TGCAGTGCTAGTAGGACTTCAGGTAATGAGCAGTTCTTC
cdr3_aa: CSASRTSGNEQFF

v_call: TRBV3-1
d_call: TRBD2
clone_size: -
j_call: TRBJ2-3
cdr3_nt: TGTGCCAGCAGCCTACGGTCTAGCGGGGGCAGGGATACGCAGTATTTT
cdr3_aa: CASSLRSSGGRDTQYF

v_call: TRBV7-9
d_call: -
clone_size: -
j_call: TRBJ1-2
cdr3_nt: TGTGCCAGCAGCCCAGATGGGGAGTATGGCTACACCTTC
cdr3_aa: CASSPDGEYGYTF

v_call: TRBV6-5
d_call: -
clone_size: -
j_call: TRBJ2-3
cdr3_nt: TGTGCCAGCACCAGGGCCTTGGGAACAGATACGCAGTATTTT
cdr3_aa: CASTRALGTDTQYF

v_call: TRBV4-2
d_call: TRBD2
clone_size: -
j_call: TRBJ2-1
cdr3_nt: TGTGCCAGCAGCCAAGGCAGTAGCGGGGGACGCCACTCCTACAATGAACAGTTCTTC
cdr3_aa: CASSQGSSGGRHSYNEQFF

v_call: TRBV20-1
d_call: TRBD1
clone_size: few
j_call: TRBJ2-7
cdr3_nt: TGCAGTGCTAGGACCGAGGGCAGGGGGTCCTACGAGCAGTACTTC
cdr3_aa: CSARTEGRGSYEQYF

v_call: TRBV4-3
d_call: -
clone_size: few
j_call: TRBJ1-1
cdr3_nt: TGCGCCAGCAGCCAAGACGGGGCCCTTGAAGCTTTCTTT
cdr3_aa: CASSQDGALEAFF

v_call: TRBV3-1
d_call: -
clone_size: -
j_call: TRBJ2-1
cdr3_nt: TGTGCCAGCAGCCAAAATAGGGGATCCGAGCAGTTCTTC
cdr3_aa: CASSQNRGSEQFF

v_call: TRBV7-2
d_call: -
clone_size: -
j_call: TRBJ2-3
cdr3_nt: TGTGCCAGCAGCTTAGTTCCCTATACGCAGTATTTT
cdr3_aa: CASSLVPYTQYF

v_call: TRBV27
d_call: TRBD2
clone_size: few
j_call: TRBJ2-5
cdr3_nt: TGTGCCAGCAGTCCGGGGACTAGCGGGGCAGAGACCCAGTACTTC
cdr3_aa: CASSPGTSGAETQYF

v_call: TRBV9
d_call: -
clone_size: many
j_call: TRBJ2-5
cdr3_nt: TGTGCCAGCAGCCCCCGGGACTTAGTTCAAGAGACCCAGTACTTC
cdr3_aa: CASSPRDLVQETQYF